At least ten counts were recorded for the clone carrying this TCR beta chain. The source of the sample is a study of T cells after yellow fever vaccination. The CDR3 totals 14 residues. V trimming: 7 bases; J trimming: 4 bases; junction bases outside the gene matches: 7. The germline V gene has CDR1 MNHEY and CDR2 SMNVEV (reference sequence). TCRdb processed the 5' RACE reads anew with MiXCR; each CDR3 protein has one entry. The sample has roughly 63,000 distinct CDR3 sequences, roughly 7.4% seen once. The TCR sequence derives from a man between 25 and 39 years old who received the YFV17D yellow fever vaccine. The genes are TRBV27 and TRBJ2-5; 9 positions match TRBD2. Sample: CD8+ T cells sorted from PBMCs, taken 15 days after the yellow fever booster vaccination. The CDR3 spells CASKIAGAPETQYF. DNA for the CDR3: TGTGCCAGCAAAATAGCGGGAGCCCCAGAGACCCAGTACTTC.